This T cell receptor (beta chain) emerged from a study of CD8 T cells in ankylosing spondylitis. Study-level results: CD8+ disease-linked clones were present at relatively low frequencies in blood. Reactive arthritis synovial fluid and blood previously showed some of these motif variants. Significant enrichment of disease-linked clones was reported in matched ankylosing spondylitis synovial fluid.

The table lists this clonotype with many counts. The antigen is unknown. TCRdb reprocessed the 5' RACE reads with MiXCR, giving one entry per CDR3 protein. The data show about 69,000 distinct CDR3 sequences, approximately 5% seen once. The length of the CDR3 is 13 residues. Germline V lookup: CDR1 DFQATT, CDR2 SNEGSKA (reference sequence). V lost 5 bases and J 5 bases, leaving 15 bases between the germline ends. Material for sequencing was blood, either unsorted or a sorted T cell fraction (not recorded which). This TCR was sampled from a male donor with ankylosing spondylitis or in good health (not recorded which). The rearrangement links TRBV20-1 to TRBJ2-5; weak D call: TRBD2 (7 bases). Here the CDR3 DNA reads TGCAGTGCTCCTAATAGGGGGGGGGAGACCCAGTACTTC. It specifies CSAPNRGGETQYF.